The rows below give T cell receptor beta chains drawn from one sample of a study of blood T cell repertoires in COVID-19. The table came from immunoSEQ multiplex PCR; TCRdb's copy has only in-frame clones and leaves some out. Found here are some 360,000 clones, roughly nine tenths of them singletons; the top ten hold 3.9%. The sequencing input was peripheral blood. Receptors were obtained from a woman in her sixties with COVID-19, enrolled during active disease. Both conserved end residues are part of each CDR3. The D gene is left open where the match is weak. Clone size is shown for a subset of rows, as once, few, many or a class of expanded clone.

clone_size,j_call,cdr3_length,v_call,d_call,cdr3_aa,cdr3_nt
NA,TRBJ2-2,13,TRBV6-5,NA,CASRGSYTGELFF,TGTGCCAGTAGGGGATCGTACACCGGGGAGCTGTTTTTT
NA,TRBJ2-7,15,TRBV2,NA,CASIFGGASKDEQYF,TGTGCCAGCATTTTCGGCGGGGCCTCAAAGGACGAGCAGTACTTC
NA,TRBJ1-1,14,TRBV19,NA,CASSIWGLATEAFF,TGTGCCAGTAGTATCTGGGGGCTGGCCACTGAAGCTTTCTTT
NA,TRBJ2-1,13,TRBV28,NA,CASRAQGLNEQFF,TGTGCCAGCAGAGCCCAGGGCCTCAATGAGCAGTTCTTC
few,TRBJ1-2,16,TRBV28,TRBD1,CASTRLEGALVYGYTF,TGTGCCAGCACCCGATTGGAGGGGGCACTTGTCTATGGCTACACCTTC
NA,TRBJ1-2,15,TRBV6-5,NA,CASRPALRERYGYTF,TGTGCCAGCAGACCAGCCCTGAGGGAACGCTATGGCTACACCTTC
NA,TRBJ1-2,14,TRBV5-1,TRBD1,CASSFWTGNYGYTF,TGCGCCAGCAGCTTCTGGACAGGGAACTATGGCTACACCTTC
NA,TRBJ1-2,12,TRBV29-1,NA,CSVVAGGYGYTF,TGCAGCGTTGTAGCGGGAGGCTATGGCTACACCTTC
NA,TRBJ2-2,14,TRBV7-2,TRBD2,CASLLAGGGGELFF,TGTGCCAGCTTACTAGCGGGGGGCGGCGGGGAGCTGTTTTTT
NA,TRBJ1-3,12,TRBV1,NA,CTSSQDRGGIYF,TGCACCAGCAGCCAGGACAGGGGCGGCATATATTTT
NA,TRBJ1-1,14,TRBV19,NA,CASRKDSGGFNAFF,TGTGCCAGTAGGAAGGACAGTGGTGGGTTTAACGCTTTCTTT
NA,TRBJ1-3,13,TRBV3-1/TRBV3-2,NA,CASSADLGNTIYF,TGTGCCAGCAGCGCGGATCTAGGAAACACCATATATTTT
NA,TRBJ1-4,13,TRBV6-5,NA,CASSYSRIEKLFF,TGTGCCAGCAGTTACTCGAGGATTGAAAAACTGTTTTTT
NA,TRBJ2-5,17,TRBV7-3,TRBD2,CASSFLVSGGALETQYF,TGTGCCAGCAGCTTTCTAGTTAGCGGGGGGGCTTTGGAGACCCAGTACTTC
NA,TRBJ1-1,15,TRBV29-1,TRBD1,CSVPFSGTVNTEAFF,TGCAGCGTACCCTTCTCCGGGACAGTGAACACTGAAGCTTTCTTT
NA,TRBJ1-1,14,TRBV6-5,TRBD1,CASRPTGVRTEAFF,TGTGCCAGCAGACCTACAGGGGTACGAACTGAAGCTTTCTTT
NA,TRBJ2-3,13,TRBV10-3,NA,CAISLTSTDTQYF,TGTGCCATCAGTTTGACTAGCACAGATACGCAGTATTTT
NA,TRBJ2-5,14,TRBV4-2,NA,CATSQHDNQETQYF,TGTGCCACCAGCCAGCACGACAACCAAGAGACCCAGTACTTC
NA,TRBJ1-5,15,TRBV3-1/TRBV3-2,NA,CASSQYRDSNQPQHF,TGTGCCAGCAGCCAATACAGAGATAGCAATCAGCCCCAGCATTTT
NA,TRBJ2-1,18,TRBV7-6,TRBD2,CASSLASSGGSFYNEQFF,TGTGCCAGCAGCTTAGCAAGTAGCGGGGGAAGCTTCTACAATGAGCAGTTCTTC
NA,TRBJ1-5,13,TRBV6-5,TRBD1,CASRTDRVQPQHF,TGTGCCAGCAGGACGGACAGGGTTCAGCCCCAGCATTTT
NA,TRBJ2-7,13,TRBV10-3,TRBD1,CAISPGTDYEQYF,TGTGCCATCAGTCCCGGGACAGACTACGAGCAGTACTTC
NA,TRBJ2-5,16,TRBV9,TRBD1,CASSLTGGAPQETQYF,TGTGCCAGCAGCCTAACAGGGGGCGCTCCCCAAGAGACCCAGTACTTC
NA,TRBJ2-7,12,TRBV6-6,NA,CASSFDKYEQYF,TGTGCCAGCAGCTTTGACAAATACGAGCAGTACTTC
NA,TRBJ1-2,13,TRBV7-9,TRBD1,CASSLTGVNGYTF,TGTGCCAGCAGCCTGACAGGGGTAAATGGCTACACCTTC
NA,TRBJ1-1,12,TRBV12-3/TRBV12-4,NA,CASSSGAGEAFF,TGTGCCAGCAGTTCTGGGGCAGGAGAAGCTTTCTTT
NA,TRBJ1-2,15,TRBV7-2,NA,CASSADSTSNYGYTF,TGTGCCAGCAGCGCTGACAGTACTTCTAACTATGGCTACACCTTC
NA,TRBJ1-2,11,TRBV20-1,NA,CSALFNYGYTF,TGCAGTGCCCTTTTCAACTATGGCTACACCTTC
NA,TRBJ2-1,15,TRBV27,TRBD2,CASGPLAGGLDEQFF,TGTGCCAGCGGACCTCTAGCGGGGGGGCTCGATGAGCAGTTCTTC
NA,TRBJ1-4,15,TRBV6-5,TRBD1,CASSVDRGHYEKLFF,TGTGCCAGCAGCGTTGACAGGGGGCACTATGAAAAACTGTTTTTT
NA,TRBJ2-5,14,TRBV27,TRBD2,CASSFGGGQETQYF,TGTGCCAGCAGTTTCGGCGGGGGACAAGAGACCCAGTACTTC
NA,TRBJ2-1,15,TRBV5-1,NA,CASSSADPSYNEQFF,TGCGCCAGCAGCTCAGCGGATCCCTCCTACAATGAGCAGTTCTTC
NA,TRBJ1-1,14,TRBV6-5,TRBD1,CASSLRQGRTEAFF,TGTGCCAGCAGTTTAAGACAGGGGAGGACTGAAGCTTTCTTT
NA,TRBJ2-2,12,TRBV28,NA,CASRQGTGELFF,TGTGCCAGCAGGCAGGGCACCGGGGAGCTGTTTTTT
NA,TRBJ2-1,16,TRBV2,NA,CASSPRTRAAGNEQFF,TGTGCCAGCAGTCCTCGGACCAGGGCGGCGGGGAATGAGCAGTTCTTC
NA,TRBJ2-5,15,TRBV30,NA,CAWSVQGGPGETQYF,TGTGCCTGGAGTGTACAAGGGGGTCCGGGGGAGACCCAGTACTTC
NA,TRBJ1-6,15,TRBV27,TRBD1,CASSQRTGDNSPLHF,TGTGCCAGCAGCCAGCGGACAGGGGATAATTCACCCCTCCACTTT
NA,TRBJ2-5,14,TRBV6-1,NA,CASSERRGQETQYF,TGTGCCAGCAGTGAAAGGAGGGGACAAGAGACCCAGTACTTC
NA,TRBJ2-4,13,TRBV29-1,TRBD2,CSVAAGGRNIQYF,TGCAGCGTGGCGGCGGGGGGCAGGAACATTCAGTACTTC
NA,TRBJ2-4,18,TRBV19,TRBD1,CASSTQLPTGAVLNIQYF,TGTGCCAGTAGTACCCAACTACCTACAGGGGCCGTTTTGAACATTCAGTACTTC
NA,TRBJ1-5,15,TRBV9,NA,CASSSGRQDNQPQHF,TGTGCCAGCAGCTCTGGTAGACAGGACAATCAGCCCCAGCATTTT
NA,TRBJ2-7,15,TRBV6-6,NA,CASSYPEGQVYEQYF,TGTGCCAGCAGTTACCCCGAAGGCCAGGTCTACGAGCAGTACTTC
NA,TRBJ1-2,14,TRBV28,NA,CATRAGEVPLDYTF,TGTGCCACGAGGGCAGGGGAAGTCCCACTTGACTACACCTTC
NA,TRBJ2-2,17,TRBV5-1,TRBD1,CASSLLPGQGNTGELFF,TGCGCCAGCAGTTTGTTGCCGGGACAGGGTAACACCGGGGAGCTGTTTTTT
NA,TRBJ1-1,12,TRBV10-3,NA,CAIRSERTEAFF,TGTGCCATCAGATCAGAGAGGACTGAAGCTTTCTTT
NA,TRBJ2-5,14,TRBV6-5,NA,CASTQGGAQWTQYF,TGTGCCAGCACCCAGGGCGGGGCACAGTGGACCCAGTACTTC
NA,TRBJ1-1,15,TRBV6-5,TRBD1,CASSYRQGGKTEAFF,TGTGCCAGCAGTTACAGGCAGGGGGGAAAAACTGAAGCTTTCTTT
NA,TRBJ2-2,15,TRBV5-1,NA,CASSLAPDSTGELFF,TGCGCCAGCAGCTTGGCTCCGGACAGCACCGGGGAGCTGTTTTTT
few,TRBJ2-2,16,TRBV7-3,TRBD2,CASSLIAGASTGELFF,TGTGCCAGCAGCTTAATAGCGGGGGCCTCTACCGGGGAGCTGTTTTTT
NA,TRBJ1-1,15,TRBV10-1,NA,CASSESGRGPAEAFF,TGCGCCAGCAGTGAGTCGGGCAGGGGTCCGGCTGAAGCTTTCTTT
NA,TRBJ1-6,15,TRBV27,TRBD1,CASRAAGTGNSPLHF,TGTGCCAGCAGGGCCGCCGGGACAGGGAATTCACCCCTCCACTTT
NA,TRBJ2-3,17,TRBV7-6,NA,CASSPPGDLRAADTQYF,TGTGCCAGCAGCCCCCCAGGCGACTTGAGGGCGGCTGATACGCAGTATTTT
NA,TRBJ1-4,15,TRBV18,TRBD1,CASSGTGAPNEKLFF,TGTGCCAGCTCGGGGACAGGGGCCCCGAATGAAAAACTGTTTTTT